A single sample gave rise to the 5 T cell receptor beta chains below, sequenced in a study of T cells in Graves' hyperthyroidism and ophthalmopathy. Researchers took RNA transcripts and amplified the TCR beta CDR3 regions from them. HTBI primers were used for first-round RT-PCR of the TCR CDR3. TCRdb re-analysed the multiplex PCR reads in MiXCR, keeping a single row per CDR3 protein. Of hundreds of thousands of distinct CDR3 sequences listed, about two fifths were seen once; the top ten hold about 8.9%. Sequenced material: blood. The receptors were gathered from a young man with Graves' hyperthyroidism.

The CDR3 nucleotides are TGTGCCAGCAGCCCCGGACAGGAAAACTATGGCTACACCTTC. Residues: CASSPGQENYGYTF. The J gene is TRBJ1-2, the V gene TRBV5-4; 7 bases are shared with TRBD1. The CDR3 is made up of 14 amino acids. Germline loops: CDR1 SGHNT, CDR2 YYREEE (reference sequence). With V trimmed by 4 bases and J by 2 bases, 5 bases remained unmatched.

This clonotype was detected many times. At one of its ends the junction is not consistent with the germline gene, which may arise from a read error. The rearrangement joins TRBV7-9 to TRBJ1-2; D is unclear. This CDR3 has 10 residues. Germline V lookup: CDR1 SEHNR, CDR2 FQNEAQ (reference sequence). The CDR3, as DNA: TGTGCCAGCAGCTTTGGCCCGGCTGGCTTC. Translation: CASSFGPAGF.

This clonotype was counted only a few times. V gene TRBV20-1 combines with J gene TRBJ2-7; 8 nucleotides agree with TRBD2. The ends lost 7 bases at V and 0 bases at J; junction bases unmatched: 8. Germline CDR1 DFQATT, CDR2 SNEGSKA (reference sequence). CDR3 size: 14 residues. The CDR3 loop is CSGQPGTSSYEQYF. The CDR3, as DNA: TGCAGTGGCCAGCCGGGGACTAGCTCCTACGAGCAGTACTTC.

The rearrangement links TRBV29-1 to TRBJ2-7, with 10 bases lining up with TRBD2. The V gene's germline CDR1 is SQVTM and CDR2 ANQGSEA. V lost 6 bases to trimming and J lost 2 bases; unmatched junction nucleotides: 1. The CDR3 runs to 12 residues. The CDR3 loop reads CSVGTSAYEQYF. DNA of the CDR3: TGCAGCGTAGGGACTAGCGCCTACGAGCAGTACTTC.

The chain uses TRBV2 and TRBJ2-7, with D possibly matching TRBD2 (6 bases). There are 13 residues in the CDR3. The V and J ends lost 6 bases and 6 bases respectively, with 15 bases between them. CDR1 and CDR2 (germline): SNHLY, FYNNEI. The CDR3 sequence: CASSPLLGGEQYF. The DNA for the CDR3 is TGTGCCAGCAGCCCTTTATTGGGGGGCGAGCAGTACTTC.